The clone carrying this TCR beta chain has just a few counts. No antigen is known for it. MiXCR, applied by TCRdb to the 5' RACE reads, yields one record per CDR3 protein. Altogether more than 300,000 distinct CDR3 sequences are present, roughly 15% being singletons, with the ten largest covering 22%. Germline CDR1 SQVTM, CDR2 ANQGSEA. V was trimmed by 6 bases and J by 4 bases, leaving 17 bases between them. The CDR3 spans 14 residues. The data stem from a study of T-cell memory formation after mild COVID-19. Study observations and caveats: Shrinking CD4+ clones were chiefly CM and EM; CD8+ ones were chiefly EMRA. While clones contracting from day 15 to 85 were balanced between CD4 and CD8, later expanders leaned CD4+.

The sequence came from a man aged 18 to 29 who had mild COVID-19 (a few samples of this study predate the infection). Cell type and time point are not known. J is TRBJ2-3 and V is TRBV29-1, with D possibly called TRBD1 or TRBD2 (6 bases each). Sequenced material: PBMCs or a T cell subset sorted from them (not recorded which). DNA of the CDR3: TGCAGCGTGGCGAGGGGGGTCTTGTCAGATACGCAGTATTTT. Translation: CSVARGVLSDTQYF.